Below, 30 T cell receptor beta chains from the same sample are listed, as sequenced in a study of tumor and adjacent non-tumor tissue in lung cancer. RNA was extracted from bulk tissue without any cell sorting. Three rounds of nested PCR, following a modified ARM-PCR protocol, produced the TCRbeta library. TCRdb itself ran the multiplex PCR reads through MiXCR, one entry per CDR3 protein. The sample comprises fewer than 150,000 distinct CDR3 sequences, around 61% of which are singletons, and around a sixth rests with the top ten. The sample taken for sequencing was lung tumor tissue. The receptors shown here come from a man aged 55 to 70 with small cell lung cancer.

The V and J genes are TRBV30 and TRBJ1-6; D perhaps matches TRBD1 (5 bases). V lost 7 bases and J 9 bases, leaving 13 bases between the germline ends. The length of the CDR3 is 12 residues. The germline V gene has CDR1 GTSNPN and CDR2 SVGIG (reference sequence). CDR3 protein: CASRGFGSPLHF. The CDR3 DNA sequence: TGTGCCTCACGGGGGTTCGGTTCACCCCTCCACTTT.

The CDR3 region has the DNA TGTGCCAGCAGTCTAGAACAGGGGGCGCTTTACAGTAAGCAGTTCTTC. Translating gives CASSLEQGALYSKQFF. This chain joins TRBV28 and TRBJ2-1; 9 bases agree with TRBD1. The V gene end was trimmed by 5 bases and the J gene end by 11 bases; junction bases not matched to a gene: 16. Germline V gene data show CDR1 as MDHEN and CDR2 as SYDVKM. This CDR3 region has 16 residues.

This clonotype was recorded a few times. The chain links TRBV6-1 to TRBJ2-7; the match to TRBD1 covers 11 bases. Germline V gene sequence: CDR1 MNHNS, CDR2 SASEGT. Germline trimming cut 5 bases from V and 9 bases from J; bases unmatched to any gene: 18. The CDR3 covers 17 residues. The CDR3 region is CASSRWVGQGDSYWQYF. The CDR3 DNA reads as TGTGCCAGCAGTAGGTGGGTGGGACAGGGGGACTCCTACTGGCAGTACTTC.

The chain joins TRBV5-1 to TRBJ1-1; D is undetermined. The CDR3 has 14 amino acids. Germline CDR1 SGHRS, CDR2 YFSETQ. V lost 1 base, J lost 2 bases, and 9 bases lay in between. Written as DNA, the CDR3 is TGCGCCAGCAGCTTGACAGTTCTTAACACTGAAGCTTTCTTT. This sequence encodes CASSLTVLNTEAFF.

The chain combines TRBV20-1 with TRBJ2-7; a weak D match, TRBD2 (5 bases). This CDR3 is built from 15 residues. Trimming removed 6 bases from V and 5 bases from J, with 23 bases in between. CDR1 and CDR2 from the germline V gene are DFQATT and SNEGSKA (reference sequence). CDR3 sequence reads: CSATTLLISGDEQYF. The CDR3 DNA reads as TGCAGTGCCACCACACTACTAATAAGCGGCGACGAGCAGTACTTC.

Turning to this clonotype: Given the absence of the conserved phenylalanine or tryptophan at the CDR3 end, a read error is likely. The chain uses TRBV29-1 and TRBJ2-1, with TRBD2 matching over 8 bases. Germline values: CDR1 SQVTM, CDR2 ANQGSEA. The CDR3 totals 14 residues. V lost 4 bases, J lost 4 bases, and 6 bases stayed unmatched. The CDR3 here is CSVVWTSRYNEQFL. The CDR3 DNA reads TGCAGCGTTGTATGGACTAGCCGATACAATGAGCAGTTCTTG.

To note about this clonotype: A read error may account for a junction end that differs from germline. The V call is TRBV4-1, the J call TRBJ2-1; D unresolved. The germline CDR1 and CDR2 sequences are MGHRA and YSYEKL. The CDR3 length is 12 residues. The CDR3 protein is CASSQGANVQFF. The DNA for the CDR3 is TGCGCCAGCAGCCAGGGTGCCAATGTGCAGTTCTTC.

This clonotype has just one count. This may be a read error, as it is one base from a much larger clone. This chain uses TRBV6-5 with TRBJ2-2, with D possibly TRBD1 on 6 matching bases. This CDR3 spans 15 amino acids. Germline V gene lookup returns CDR1 MNHEY and CDR2 SVGAGI. The CDR3 DNA sequence: TGTGTCAGCAGTTACTTAGGGGGGAACACCGGGGAGCTGTTTTTT. Protein product: CVSSYLGGNTGELFF.

The chain is built from TRBV11-3 and TRBJ2-7; TRBD2 matches at 10 bases. The CDR3 runs to 14 residues. Germline CDR1 is SGHNT and CDR2 is YENEEA. V shed 7 bases and J 1 base; nucleotides not matched to a gene: 4. The CDR3 reads CASNFSGRSYEQYF. DNA of the CDR3: TGTGCCAGCAACTTTAGCGGGAGGTCCTACGAGCAGTACTTC.

The chain employs TRBV6-1 and TRBJ2-1, with D uncertain. The CDR3 sequence is 15 residues long. V was shortened by 4 bases and J by 5 bases, with 15 bases between the two germline ends. The germline V gene encodes CDR1 MNHNS and CDR2 SASEGT. The CDR3 loop reads CASSVGPNGHNEQFF. The DNA for the CDR3 is TGTGCCAGCAGTGTCGGGCCCAACGGCCACAATGAGCAGTTCTTC.

Remarks on this clonotype: A read error is possible here, since a much larger clone lies one base away. The rearrangement uses TRBV12-3 or TRBV12-4 and TRBJ2-3; D may be TRBD1 (6 bases). V was shortened by 2 bases and J by 5 bases, with 14 bases between the two germline ends. The CDR3 covers 15 residues. CDR3 nucleotide sequence: TGTGCCAGCAGTTTAATTTGGGGGCGAATAGATACGCAGTATTTT. This sequence encodes CASSLIWGRIDTQYF.

This clonotype was counted between two and nine times. CDR3 loop: CASWGRVSWAAYNEQFF. The CDR3 DNA follows: TGTGCCAGCTGGGGGAGGGTGAGCTGGGCAGCGTACAATGAGCAGTTCTTC. V gene TRBV5-5 combines with J gene TRBJ2-1; the match to TRBD2 covers 7 bases. V shed 7 bases and J 4 bases; nucleotides not matched to a gene: 17. The germline V gene encodes CDR1 SGHKS and CDR2 YYEKEE (reference sequence). CDR3 length: 17 amino acids. Full variable domain (remainder filled in from reference TRBV5-5 and TRBJ2-1): DAGVTQSPTHLIKTRGQQVTLRCSPISGHKSVSWYQQVLGQGPQFIFQYYEKEERGRGNFPDRFSARQFPNYSSELNVNALLLGDSALYLCASWGRVSWAAYNEQFFGPGTRLTVL.

In its sample, this clonotype was seen many times. The V and J genes are TRBV4-1 and TRBJ2-5, with 9 bases that match TRBD1. The germline V gene encodes CDR1 MGHRA and CDR2 YSYEKL. This CDR3 region has 15 residues. V dropped 1 base and J dropped 5; count of bases not matched to a gene: 5. CDR3 amino acids: CASSQVQGAAETQYF. In nucleotides, the CDR3 is TGCGCCAGCAGCCAAGTACAGGGGGCCGCCGAGACCCAGTACTTC.

This clonotype was observed many times. The chain links TRBV20-1 to TRBJ1-2; D remains ambiguous. The CDR3 covers 14 residues. Germline-derived CDR1 and CDR2 are DFQATT and SNEGSKA (reference sequence). Trimming removed 6 bases from V and 5 bases from J, with 19 bases in between. The CDR3 here is CSASLGQEGYGYTF. In nucleotides, the CDR3 is TGCAGTGCCAGCCTGGGTCAAGAAGGATATGGCTACACCTTC.

With respect to this clonotype: The conserved phenylalanine or tryptophan is not found at the CDR3 terminus, so this likely reflects a read error. The V and J genes are TRBV11-2 and TRBJ2-2; D not certain. The CDR3 consists of 14 residues. The germline V gene encodes CDR1 SGHAT and CDR2 FQNNGV. CDR3 protein: CANSLRQDTGELFL. The CDR3 region has the DNA TGTGCCAACAGCTTACGGCAGGACACCGGGGAGCTGTTTCTT.

As for this clonotype: The conserved phenylalanine or tryptophan normally closing the CDR3 is absent here, so this likely arose from a read error. The rearrangement joins TRBV6-2 or TRBV6-3 to TRBJ2-5, with a tentative D call TRBD2 (6 bases). The CDR3 sequence is 15 residues long. The ends were cut back, 8 bases at V and 3 bases at J, with 19 bases in the middle. Per the germline V gene, CDR1 is MNHEY and CDR2 is SVGEGT. The CDR3 is CASGKVGGGEETQYL. CDR3 coding DNA: TGTGCCAGCGGGAAGGTGGGAGGAGGGGAAGAGACCCAGTACTTA.

This clonotype was detected only a few times. The J gene is TRBJ2-7, the V gene TRBV10-3; 7 nucleotides match TRBD2. Germline-derived CDR1 and CDR2 are ENHRY and SYGVKD. V dropped 3 bases and J dropped 2; count of bases not matched to a gene: 10. This CDR3 region has 16 residues. As DNA, the CDR3 is TGTGCCATCAGTGATCCCCTAGCGGCAAGCCCCTACGAGCAGTACGTC. Protein: CAISDPLAASPYEQYV.

Regarding this clonotype: One end of the junction fails to match germline, which may point to a read error. J is TRBJ2-3 and V is TRBV12-3 or TRBV12-4, with 11 positions matching TRBD1. This CDR3 contains 18 residues. The DNA of the CDR3 is TGTGCCAGCGGTTTCCAGCGGGGTGGACAGGGGGCGCATGATACGCAGTATTTT. It translates to CASGFQRGGQGAHDTQYF.

The gene calls are TRBV10-3 and TRBJ2-7; 9 nucleotides align to TRBD1. Germline CDR1 reads ENHRY; CDR2 reads SYGVKD. The CDR3 covers 15 residues. CDR3 nucleotide sequence: TGTACCATCAGCGGAACAGGGGGCCAGTCGGACGAGCAGTACGTC. Protein sequence: CTISGTGGQSDEQYV.

This chain joins TRBV28 and TRBJ2-1, with TRBD1 matching 10 bases. V gave up 3 bases and J gave up 8 bases; unmatched junction bases: 7. CDR1 is MDHEN, CDR2 SYDVKM, per germline. The CDR3 covers 15 residues. The DNA of the CDR3 is TGTGCCAGCAGTTTTGCGGGACAGGGGTTCCATGAGCAGTTCTTC. Encoded protein: CASSFAGQGFHEQFF.

About this clonotype: Mismatch with germline at one junction end may stem from a read error. V usage is TRBV29-1 and J usage is TRBJ1-2; tentative D call: TRBD1 (6 bases). The CDR3 loop spans 12 amino acids. Germline V gene lookup returns CDR1 SQVTM and CDR2 ANQGSEA. CDR3 loop: CSAKGDNLGYIF. In DNA form, the CDR3 reads TGCAGCGCCAAGGGGGACAACCTTGGCTATATCTTC.

The genes are TRBV12-3 or TRBV12-4 and TRBJ2-4, with D hard to call. V was shortened by 3 bases and J by 3 bases, with 18 bases between the two germline ends. The CDR3 has 17 amino acids. The CDR3 DNA reads TGTGCCAGCAGTTTTCTTACTAACGGCGACCACAAAAACATTCAGTACTTC. This codes for CASSFLTNGDHKNIQYF.

This clonotype was recorded only once. J is TRBJ1-6 and V is TRBV5-1, with D possibly TRBD1 on 5 matching bases. The CDR3 extends over 14 amino acids. The germline gives CDR1 SGHRS, CDR2 YFSETQ. The ends were cut back, 4 bases at V and 15 bases at J, with 20 bases in the middle. The CDR3 sequence is CASSRGVEGSHLHF. In DNA, the CDR3 is TGCGCCAGCAGCCGAGGGGTTGAGGGTTCGCACCTCCACTTT.

Worth noting for this clonotype: At one end, the junction sequence differs from germline, possibly due to a read error. The rearrangement links TRBV30 to TRBJ1-2; the match to TRBD1 covers 9 bases. Germline V gene data show CDR1 as GTSNPN and CDR2 as SVGIG (reference sequence). CDR3 size: 15 residues. The CDR3, as DNA: TGTGCCTGTGTCTCAGGGACAGGGCTTAACTATGCCTACACCTTC. It specifies CACVSGTGLNYAYTF.

As regards this clonotype: A read error is possible here, since a much larger clone lies one base away. This chain joins TRBV29-1 and TRBJ1-1, with unresolved D. Germline V CDR1 and CDR2: SQVTM, ANQGSEA. The CDR3 is 12 residues long. Trimming left V 7 bases short and J 6 bases short, with 15 bases between. CDR3 region: CSATRPYAEAFF. In DNA form, the CDR3 reads TGCAGCGCTACCCGACCGTACGCTGAAGCTTTCTTT. The variable domain in full, with the rest retrieved from reference TRBV29-1 and TRBJ1-1, is SAVISQKPSRDICQRGTSLTIQCQVDSQVTMMFWYRQQPGQSLTLIATANQGSEATYESGFVIDKFPISRPNLTFSTLTVSNMSPEDSSIYLCSATRPYAEAFFGQGTRLTVV.

This clonotype appeared a few times. A much larger clonotype is one base distant, so this may be a read error. The DNA for the CDR3 is TGTGCCAGCAGTGTGCCTCAAGTGGATACGCAGTATTTT. Its translation: CASSVPQVDTQYF. This rearrangement joins TRBV28 to TRBJ2-3, with no clear D. CDR1 and CDR2 (germline): MDHEN, SYDVKM. The CDR3 is 13 amino acids. Between the trimmed V and J ends, which lost 5 bases and 6 bases, there was a span of 12 bases.

A note on this clonotype: A much more abundant neighbour one base away suggests this may be a read error. The CDR3: CASSYLRRSYNEQFF. The CDR3 coding sequence is TGTGCCAGCAGTTACTTGAGGCGGAGTTACAATGAGCAGTTCTTC. The genes are TRBV6-5 and TRBJ2-1; D uncertain. V lost 1 base to trimming and J lost 4 bases, with 11 bases between them. Per the germline V gene, CDR1 is MNHEY and CDR2 is SVGAGI. The CDR3 has 15 amino acids.

Concerning this clonotype itself: The conserved final phenylalanine or tryptophan is absent from the CDR3, which likely points to a read error. The chain combines TRBV11-2 with TRBJ2-1, with 12 bases aligning to TRBD2. Germline CDR1 SGHAT, CDR2 FQNNGV. The CDR3 spans 14 residues. DNA of the CDR3: TGTGCCAGCGGGGGGACTAGCGGGTCCGATGAACAGTTCCTC. Translation: CASGGTSGSDEQFL.

This clonotype was detected only once. Given a much more abundant clone one base away, this may be a read error. The chain joins TRBV12-3 or TRBV12-4 to TRBJ1-1; no reliable D call. The germline V and J ends were trimmed by 3 bases and 4 bases, with 12 bases remaining between them. The length of the CDR3 is 14 residues. CDR3 sequence reads: CASSLTALSTEAFF. The DNA of the CDR3 is TGTGCCAGCAGTTTGACTGCCCTGAGCACTGAAGCTTTCTTT.

In this sample, this clonotype turned up once. The chain couples TRBV7-9 to TRBJ2-5; 7 positions match TRBD2. With V trimmed by 7 bases and J by 5 bases, 16 bases remained unmatched. This CDR3 region has 16 residues. CDR1 and CDR2 from the germline V gene are SEHNR and FQNEAQ (reference sequence). CDR3 DNA sequence: TGTGCCAGCATACCGGTCGGGGCGGGAGAGGGGGAGACCCAGTACTTC. Protein product: CASIPVGAGEGETQYF.